This T cell receptor (beta chain) was recovered during a study of cytomegalovirus exposure and HLA in healthy donors. Study-level points and caveats: Sequencing depth across donors, presence/absence analyses assumed, was roughly uniform. Cytomegalovirus-associated TCR beta chains were listed, numbering 150 to 200.

The PCR was carried out with 60 Vbeta primers and 13 Jbeta primers. TCRdb's table, derived via immunoSEQ multiplex PCR, lists solely in-frame clones and lacks some. In the table there are about 120,000 clones, around a tenth of which are singletons. As for this clone: Its target is unknown.

This CDR3 is 13 amino acids long. The germline gives CDR1 LNHNV, CDR2 YYDKDF (reference sequence). Trimming removed 9 bases from V and 8 bases from J; junction bases left unmatched: 7. The clonotype originates from a man aged 30 to 39 in good health and CMV-seronegative. Sample: PBMCs. The chain joins TRBV15 to TRBJ2-4, with 10 bases matching TRBD2. CDR3 nucleotides: TGTGCCACAGCAGCGGGAGGGTCGGACATTCAGTACTTC. This sequence encodes CATAAGGSDIQYF.